Listed below are T cell receptor beta chains from one sample, sequenced in a study of blood T cell repertoires in COVID-19. Profiled with immunoSEQ multiplex PCR; TCRdb holds only in-frame clones, not every one. In the table there are around 220,000 clones, 80% to 95% of which are singletons. The sample comprised PBMCs or T cells enriched from blood (not recorded which). Receptor source: a young woman who had recovered from COVID-19. Each CDR3 is given with its conserved first and last residue. The order of the fields is D gene, V gene, clone size, J gene, CDR3 protein, CDR3 DNA. The D gene is left open where the match is weak. Clone size is given for some rows only: seen once, a few or many times, or a class if the clone is expanded.

D: .
V: TRBV14
size: .
J: TRBJ1-1
CDR3: CASSQFGTRNTEAFF
DNA: TGTGCCAGCAGCCAATTTGGCACCCGTAACACTGAAGCTTTCTTT

D: TRBD1
V: TRBV6-1
size: .
J: TRBJ1-5
CDR3: CASSGRTGWTLSNQPQHF
DNA: TGTGCCAGCAGTGGTCGGACAGGTTGGACCCTTAGCAATCAGCCCCAGCATTTT

D: TRBD2
V: TRBV7-8
size: .
J: TRBJ2-7
CDR3: CASSPRGGASYEQYF
DNA: TGTGCCAGCAGCCCTCGGGGAGGGGCCTCCTACGAGCAGTACTTC

D: TRBD1
V: TRBV9
size: .
J: TRBJ1-2
CDR3: CASSGQGSGYTF
DNA: TGTGCCAGCAGCGGACAGGGATCTGGCTACACCTTC

D: TRBD1
V: TRBV19
size: .
J: TRBJ2-5
CDR3: CASSKGAQETQYF
DNA: TGTGCCAGTAGTAAGGGGGCCCAAGAGACCCAGTACTTC

D: TRBD2
V: TRBV11-3
size: .
J: TRBJ2-7
CDR3: CASSHWGSGGRYEQYF
DNA: TGTGCCAGCAGCCACTGGGGTAGCGGGGGCCGTTACGAGCAGTACTTC

D: TRBD1
V: TRBV9
size: .
J: TRBJ1-1
CDR3: CASSRDRNTEAFF
DNA: TGTGCCAGCAGCAGGGACAGGAACACTGAAGCTTTCTTT

D: .
V: TRBV7-2
size: .
J: TRBJ1-5
CDR3: CASSLYDINQPQHF
DNA: TGTGCCAGCAGCTTATACGACATCAATCAGCCCCAGCATTTT

D: TRBD1
V: TRBV11-3
size: .
J: TRBJ1-6
CDR3: CASSSGTGGSPLHF
DNA: TGTGCCAGCAGCTCCGGGACAGGGGGTTCACCCCTCCACTTT

D: .
V: TRBV4-1
size: .
J: TRBJ1-2
CDR3: CASSQDLRRGYTF
DNA: TGCGCCAGCAGCCAAGATCTTAGGAGGGGCTACACCTTC

D: .
V: TRBV11-3
size: .
J: TRBJ1-2
CDR3: CASSLSQDGYTF
DNA: TGTGCCAGCAGCTTGAGCCAGGATGGCTACACCTTC

D: .
V: TRBV11-2
size: once
J: TRBJ1-3
CDR3: CATNGGNTIYF
DNA: TGTGCCACCAACGGGGGAAACACCATATATTTT

D: .
V: TRBV6-5
size: .
J: TRBJ2-2
CDR3: CASRSGSANTGELFF
DNA: TGTGCCAGCAGAAGCGGTTCCGCGAACACCGGGGAGCTGTTTTTT

D: .
V: TRBV15
size: .
J: TRBJ2-1
CDR3: CATSRGRGDYNEQFF
DNA: TGTGCCACCAGCAGAGGCAGGGGAGATTACAATGAGCAGTTCTTC

D: .
V: TRBV7-9
size: once
J: TRBJ1-5
CDR3: CASSLGRDQPQHF
DNA: TGTGCCAGCAGCTTAGGGCGGGATCAGCCCCAGCATTTT

D: .
V: TRBV24-1
size: .
J: TRBJ2-1
CDR3: CATSGGQSYNEQFF
DNA: TGTGCCACCAGTGGCGGACAGTCATACAATGAGCAGTTCTTC

D: .
V: TRBV7-2
size: few
J: TRBJ2-1
CDR3: CASSLDYVGEQFF
DNA: TGTGCCAGCAGCTTAGACTACGTGGGTGAGCAGTTCTTC

D: .
V: TRBV7-9
size: .
J: TRBJ1-1
CDR3: CASSFQVNTEAFF
DNA: TGTGCCAGCAGCTTCCAGGTGAACACTGAAGCTTTCTTT

D: .
V: TRBV21-1
size: .
J: TRBJ1-2
CDR3: CASSKGGHRESSGYGYTF
DNA: TGTGCCAGCAGCAAAGGGGGTCACAGGGAGAGTTCTGGCTATGGCTACACCTTC

D: .
V: TRBV5-6
size: .
J: TRBJ1-1
CDR3: CASNPRGSNTEAFF
DNA: TGTGCCAGCAACCCTAGGGGCTCAAACACTGAAGCTTTCTTT

D: .
V: TRBV3-1/TRBV3-2
size: .
J: TRBJ1-5
CDR3: CASSQGAGHGQPQHF
DNA: TGTGCCAGCAGCCAAGGGGCAGGGCATGGGCAGCCCCAGCATTTT

D: .
V: TRBV28
size: once
J: TRBJ1-3
CDR3: CASSFDRPSGNTIYF
DNA: TGTGCCAGCAGTTTTGACAGACCCTCTGGAAACACCATATATTTT

D: TRBD1
V: TRBV27
size: .
J: TRBJ1-2
CDR3: CASSSWTGGVGGYTF
DNA: TGTGCCAGCAGTAGCTGGACAGGGGGCGTCGGTGGCTACACCTTC

D: .
V: TRBV4-2
size: .
J: TRBJ1-6
CDR3: CASSQDRLNSPLHF
DNA: TGTGCCAGCAGCCAAGACAGGCTAAATTCACCCCTCCACTTT

D: TRBD2
V: TRBV11-3
size: .
J: TRBJ2-3
CDR3: CASSTSGGTDTQYF
DNA: TGTGCCAGCAGCACTAGCGGGGGGACAGATACGCAGTATTTT

D: TRBD1
V: TRBV11-3
size: .
J: TRBJ2-1
CDR3: CASSLDQGGSPYNEQFF
DNA: TGTGCCAGCAGCTTAGATCAAGGGGGCTCCCCCTACAATGAGCAGTTCTTC

D: .
V: TRBV6-5
size: .
J: TRBJ2-1
CDR3: CASLRYSYNEQFF
DNA: TGTGCCAGCCTTCGGTACAGCTACAATGAGCAGTTCTTC

D: TRBD1
V: TRBV3-1/TRBV3-2
size: .
J: TRBJ1-1
CDR3: CASRKGAGRAEAFF
DNA: TGTGCCAGCAGAAAGGGGGCCGGGAGGGCTGAAGCTTTCTTT

D: .
V: TRBV11-2
size: .
J: TRBJ2-7
CDR3: CASSRESGYEQYF
DNA: TGTGCCAGCAGCCGGGAGTCAGGCTACGAGCAGTACTTC

D: .
V: TRBV19
size: .
J: TRBJ1-2
CDR3: CASSTGLGYTF
DNA: TGTGCCAGTAGTACAGGGTTGGGCTACACCTTC

D: TRBD1
V: TRBV3-1/TRBV3-2
size: .
J: TRBJ1-4
CDR3: CASSSRKKTGLNEKLFF
DNA: TGTGCCAGCAGCTCCAGGAAGAAGACAGGGCTGAATGAAAAACTGTTTTTT

D: TRBD2
V: TRBV5-1
size: .
J: TRBJ2-4
CDR3: CASSLATSGVAKNIQYF
DNA: TGCGCCAGCAGCTTGGCGACTAGCGGGGTAGCCAAAAACATTCAGTACTTC

D: TRBD1
V: TRBV28
size: .
J: TRBJ1-2
CDR3: CASSFRDRVNYGYTF
DNA: TGTGCCAGCAGTTTCCGGGACAGGGTTAACTATGGCTACACCTTC